Listed below are T cell receptor beta chains from one sample, sequenced in a study of CD8 T cells in ankylosing spondylitis. TCRdb fed the 5' RACE reads into MiXCR, producing one record per CDR3 protein. In the table there are more than 150,000 distinct CDR3 sequences, about 13% of which are singletons. Material for sequencing was blood, either unsorted or a sorted T cell fraction (not recorded which). The receptors shown here come from a male donor with ankylosing spondylitis or in good health (not recorded which). CDR3s include the opening cysteine and the closing phenylalanine or tryptophan. The D gene is left open where the match is weak.

V gene: TRBV3-1; D gene: .; J gene: TRBJ2-1; CDR3 protein: CASSLDGGNEQFF
V gene: TRBV2; D gene: .; J gene: TRBJ1-5; CDR3 protein: CASSEWGSNQPQHF
V gene: TRBV7-9; D gene: TRBD1; J gene: TRBJ1-2; CDR3 protein: CASEEQGKDGYTF
V gene: TRBV7-2; D gene: .; J gene: TRBJ1-1; CDR3 protein: CASSLGSGRTEAFF
V gene: TRBV20-1; D gene: TRBD2; J gene: TRBJ2-7; CDR3 protein: CSARDRRSGASYEQYF
V gene: TRBV5-6; D gene: .; J gene: TRBJ2-7; CDR3 protein: CASSLGQTIDYEQYF
V gene: TRBV7-9; D gene: TRBD1; J gene: TRBJ1-4; CDR3 protein: CASRRDRAPNEKLFF
V gene: TRBV4-1; D gene: .; J gene: TRBJ1-2; CDR3 protein: CASSQELGMDYGYTF
V gene: TRBV12-3/TRBV12-4; D gene: .; J gene: TRBJ1-2; CDR3 protein: CASSLGLQDSYGYTF
V gene: TRBV14; D gene: .; J gene: TRBJ2-3; CDR3 protein: CASSQDGGSRTDTQYF
V gene: TRBV29-1; D gene: .; J gene: TRBJ2-7; CDR3 protein: CSVEVRVSEQYF
V gene: TRBV6-1; D gene: .; J gene: TRBJ1-1; CDR3 protein: CASRGIYQSEAFF
V gene: TRBV4-1; D gene: .; J gene: TRBJ2-1; CDR3 protein: CASSQIEGFSSYNEQFF
V gene: TRBV28; D gene: .; J gene: TRBJ1-5; CDR3 protein: CASSLSSNQPQHF
V gene: TRBV6-5; D gene: .; J gene: TRBJ1-2; CDR3 protein: CASTTQARAGGYTF
V gene: TRBV7-2; D gene: TRBD2; J gene: TRBJ2-1; CDR3 protein: CASSLGGSGSDEQFF
V gene: TRBV30; D gene: .; J gene: TRBJ2-7; CDR3 protein: CAWSVLPGRQSYEQYF
V gene: TRBV7-9; D gene: TRBD2; J gene: TRBJ2-7; CDR3 protein: CASRLLAGGPEQYF
V gene: TRBV6-4; D gene: TRBD2; J gene: TRBJ2-1; CDR3 protein: CASSGLAGEYEQFF
V gene: TRBV7-9; D gene: TRBD1; J gene: TRBJ2-7; CDR3 protein: CASRGQDLYEQYF
V gene: TRBV6-4; D gene: .; J gene: TRBJ2-2; CDR3 protein: CASSDSWGQELFF
V gene: TRBV11-1; D gene: .; J gene: TRBJ2-7; CDR3 protein: CASSAIGQTYEQYF
V gene: TRBV5-6; D gene: TRBD1; J gene: TRBJ2-4; CDR3 protein: CASSLRDRQYF
V gene: TRBV12-3/TRBV12-4; D gene: .; J gene: TRBJ1-2; CDR3 protein: CAIGPGYGYTF
V gene: TRBV12-3/TRBV12-4; D gene: .; J gene: TRBJ2-7; CDR3 protein: CASSFPGKSYEQYF
V gene: TRBV6-1; D gene: .; J gene: TRBJ2-5; CDR3 protein: CASSLWGYQETQYF
V gene: TRBV12-3/TRBV12-4; D gene: .; J gene: TRBJ1-1; CDR3 protein: CASSIWNTEAFF
V gene: TRBV20-1; D gene: TRBD1; J gene: TRBJ2-7; CDR3 protein: CSARDQPGQGTYEQYF
V gene: TRBV5-5; D gene: TRBD1; J gene: TRBJ2-7; CDR3 protein: CASSQRQGFTYEQYF
V gene: TRBV6-1; D gene: .; J gene: TRBJ2-1; CDR3 protein: CASSDRTEGVNEQFF
V gene: TRBV14; D gene: TRBD1; J gene: TRBJ2-3; CDR3 protein: CASSRLGGSSTDTQYF
V gene: TRBV6-5; D gene: TRBD1; J gene: TRBJ2-5; CDR3 protein: CASSYTRGRVETQYF
V gene: TRBV4-1; D gene: TRBD1; J gene: TRBJ2-5; CDR3 protein: CASSQTGGTGFFQETQYF
V gene: TRBV5-1; D gene: .; J gene: TRBJ2-7; CDR3 protein: CASSLGGGGGYEQYF
V gene: TRBV4-1; D gene: .; J gene: TRBJ2-5; CDR3 protein: CASSQVGIETQYF
V gene: TRBV3-1; D gene: .; J gene: TRBJ1-6; CDR3 protein: CASSQDPWTANSPLHF
V gene: TRBV5-6; D gene: .; J gene: TRBJ2-2; CDR3 protein: CASSLRTESITGELFF
V gene: TRBV12-3/TRBV12-4; D gene: .; J gene: TRBJ2-3; CDR3 protein: CANRPLATDTQYF
V gene: TRBV3-1; D gene: TRBD1; J gene: TRBJ2-7; CDR3 protein: CASSQEGGTGNEQYF
V gene: TRBV6-1; D gene: TRBD2; J gene: TRBJ2-1; CDR3 protein: CASSTTSGAGNEQFF
V gene: TRBV4-2; D gene: TRBD2; J gene: TRBJ2-1; CDR3 protein: CASSHERPGTSIYNEQFF
V gene: TRBV4-1; D gene: TRBD1; J gene: TRBJ1-1; CDR3 protein: CASSPVDRGRWNTEAFF
V gene: TRBV7-9; D gene: .; J gene: TRBJ2-1; CDR3 protein: CASSLVGDEQFF
V gene: TRBV5-1; D gene: .; J gene: TRBJ2-7; CDR3 protein: CASSLGYEQYF
V gene: TRBV2; D gene: TRBD2; J gene: TRBJ2-5; CDR3 protein: CASTFGLAAQETQYF
V gene: TRBV27; D gene: TRBD1; J gene: TRBJ2-7; CDR3 protein: CASSLSGTGESEQYF
V gene: TRBV2; D gene: .; J gene: TRBJ2-7; CDR3 protein: CASRRPGSYEQYF
V gene: TRBV27; D gene: TRBD1; J gene: TRBJ2-1; CDR3 protein: CASSLSETGGNEQFF
V gene: TRBV4-1; D gene: .; J gene: TRBJ2-1; CDR3 protein: CASSQVPGTYNEQFF